One sample yielded the 16 T cell receptor gamma chains listed below, sequenced in a study of gamma-delta chains in newborns, infants, children. TCRdb re-called the reads with CATT. The sample has more than 950 gamma-chain clones, about half seen once. The specimen sequenced was blood. Receptors originate from a child who was a newborn, infant or young child, either healthy, febrile or measles-vaccinated (not recorded which).

Regarding this clone: This may be a read error, as it is one base from a much larger clone. At the DNA level, this CDR3 is encoded by other sequences in the same sample as well. This chain joins TRGV9 and TRGJP. TCRdb records no J gene; here it was assigned by comparing the DNA to germline. Germline CDR1 and CDR2: GITISATS and ISYDGTV (reference sequence). This CDR3 is built from 17 residues. The CDR3 nucleotides read TGTGCCTTGTGGGAGTTTGGGCAGGAGTTGGGCAAAAAAATCAAGGTATTT. Protein product: CALWEFGQELGKKIKVF.

This chain's CDR3 is CALWEVNYYKKLF. In nucleotides, the CDR3 is TGTGCCTTGTGGGAGGTGAATTATTATAAGAAACTCTTT. J is TRGJ1 or TRGJ2 and V is TRGV9. No J gene is reported in TCRdb; it was inferred here by comparing the DNA with germline. The CDR3 is 13 residues long. Trimming at V came to 0 bases and at J to 1 base, leaving 0 bases not matched to a gene. Germline loops: CDR1 GITISATS, CDR2 ISYDGTV (reference sequence).

The V call is TRGV3, the J call TRGJ1 or TRGJ2. CDR1 is VTNTFY, CDR2 YDVSTARD, per germline (reference sequence). The CDR3 runs 13 residues. With V trimmed by 6 bases and J by 3 bases, 8 bases remained unmatched. CDR3: CATWFHPYYKKLF. The CDR3 DNA is TGTGCCACCTGGTTTCACCCTTATTATAAGAAACTCTTT.

Only a few counts were recorded for this clone. This chain joins TRGV9 and TRGJP. TCRdb carries no J gene annotation; the J gene was assigned here by matching the DNA with germline. Per germline, CDR1 GITISATS and CDR2 ISYDGTV (reference sequence). The CDR3 has 17 amino acids. The J segment lost 2 bases and the V segment lost 3 bases, leaving 4 bases of the junction unmatched. Here the CDR3 DNA reads TGTGCCTTGTGGGAGACCTGGCAAGAGTTGGGCAAAAAAATCAAGGTATTT. It is translated as CALWETWQELGKKIKVF.

The chain recombines TRGV9 with TRGJP. The J gene comes from matching the DNA to germline here; TCRdb lacks it. Germline CDR1 GITISATS, CDR2 ISYDGTV (reference sequence). The ends lost 2 bases at V and 7 bases at J; junction bases unmatched: 14. This CDR3 spans 19 amino acids. Here the CDR3 DNA reads TGTGCCTTGTGGGAGGACACACTAGTGCGGGAGTTGGGCAAAAAAATCAAGGTATTT. Residues: CALWEDTLVRELGKKIKVF.

In its sample, this clone was seen a few times. The CDR3 bases are TGTGCCTTGTGGGAGGTGCAGGGTATAGAGTTGGGCAAAAAAATCAAGGTATTT. Amino acid sequence: CALWEVQGIELGKKIKVF. V and J are TRGV9 and TRGJP. Assignment of the J gene here rests on matching the DNA to germline, because TCRdb gives none. Germline V CDR1 and CDR2: GITISATS, ISYDGTV (reference sequence). Losses at the gene ends were 0 bases for V and 6 bases for J; bases not matched to a gene: 8. The CDR3 is 18 residues long.

The chain carries TRGV9 and TRGJ1 or TRGJ2. Germline values: CDR1 GITISATS, CDR2 ISYDGTV (reference sequence). The V segment lost 2 bases and the J segment 7 bases; nucleotides outside the gene matches: 5. CDR3 length: 12 amino acids. CDR3: CALWEAHYKKLF. The CDR3 DNA is TGTGCCTTGTGGGAGGCGCACTATAAGAAACTCTTT.

The V gene is listed as TRGV9; no J gene was called. The CDR3 covers 13 residues. Germline V gives CDR1 GITISATS, CDR2 ISYDGTV (reference sequence). The CDR3 nucleotides are TGTGCCTTGTGGGAGGTCCATTATTATAACAAACTCTTT. Amino acids: CALWEVHYYNKLF.

Concerning this clone itself: Other DNA sequences of this sample code for an identical CDR3. V usage is TRGV9 and J usage is TRGJP. The J gene was not available in TCRdb and was assigned here by matching the DNA to germline segments. This CDR3 region has 17 residues. The V and J ends lost 2 bases and 3 bases, in that order; junction bases with no gene match: 4. CDR1 is GITISATS, CDR2 ISYDGTV, per germline (reference sequence). The CDR3 DNA is TGTGCCTTGTGGGAGGGAACGCAAGAGTTGGGCAAAAAAATCAAGGTATTT. Its protein product is CALWEGTQELGKKIKVF.

The sample holds a few counts of this clone. Other DNA variants within this sample encode the same CDR3. The J gene was not called, though the V gene is TRGV9. Germline CDR1 GITISATS, CDR2 ISYDGTV (reference sequence). CDR3 size: 13 residues. The chain's CDR3 is CAVQELGKKIKVF. DNA for the CDR3: TGTGCCGTGCAAGAGTTGGGCAAAAAAATAAAGGTATTT.

Notes on this clone: With a far larger clone one base away, a read error is the likely cause. Other DNA sequences of this sample code for an identical CDR3. The chain combines TRGV9 with TRGJP. Since TCRdb gives no J gene, matching the DNA to germline was used here to assign it. The CDR3 is 15 amino acids. CDR1 and CDR2 (germline): GITISATS, ISYDGTV (reference sequence). In DNA form, the CDR3 reads TGTGCCTTGTGGGATCAAGAGTTAGGCAAAAAAATCAAGGTATTT. Its translation is CALWDQELGKKIKVF.

No J gene was named, though the V gene is TRGV9. The CDR3 has 15 amino acids. Germline-derived CDR1 and CDR2 are GITISATS and ISYDGTV (reference sequence). The CDR3 reads CALWEVTKRYYNKLF. CDR3 DNA: TGTGCCTTGTGGGAGGTGACCAAGCGATATTATAACAAACTCTTT.

This clone was seen only a few times. This chain uses TRGV9 with TRGJP. The J gene, not given by TCRdb, was assigned here from a germline match of the nucleotide sequence. The J segment lost 9 bases and the V segment lost 2 bases, leaving 7 bases of the junction unmatched. The CDR3 consists of 16 residues. From germline, CDR1 is GITISATS and CDR2 ISYDGTV (reference sequence). The DNA of the CDR3 is TGTGCCTTGTGGGAGGAGATCTTGTTGGGCAAAAAAATCAAGGTATTT. It is translated as CALWEEILLGKKIKVF.

This chain uses TRGV9 with TRGJP. Assignment of the J gene here rests on matching the DNA to germline, because TCRdb gives none. From germline, CDR1 is GITISATS and CDR2 ISYDGTV (reference sequence). V dropped 3 bases and J dropped 7; count of bases not matched to a gene: 6. The CDR3 spans 16 residues. The CDR3 protein is CALWELGELGKKIKVF. DNA of the CDR3: TGTGCCTTGTGGGAGTTGGGCGAGTTGGGCAAAAAAATCAAGGTATTT.

The rearrangement links TRGV9 to TRGJ1 or TRGJ2. The J gene, not given by TCRdb, was assigned here from a germline match of the nucleotide sequence. Germline CDR1 GITISATS, CDR2 ISYDGTV (reference sequence). The J segment lost 6 bases and the V segment lost 0 bases, leaving 5 bases of the junction unmatched. This CDR3 spans 13 amino acids. The CDR3 bases are TGTGCCTTGTGGGAGGTGCGGGCTTATAAGAAACTCTTT. Amino acids: CALWEVRAYKKLF.

About this clone itself: The same CDR3 arises from other DNA sequences in this sample as well. This chain links TRGV9 with TRGJP. Here the J gene came from matching the DNA to germline, since TCRdb omits it. The V gene's germline CDR1 is GITISATS and CDR2 ISYDGTV (reference sequence). This CDR3 comprises 16 residues. J was trimmed by 5 bases and V by 2 bases; bases with no gene match: 3. DNA of the CDR3: TGTGCCTTGTGGGAGGCGAAAGAGTTGGGCAAAAAAATCAAGGTATTT. Protein product: CALWEAKELGKKIKVF.